The 20 T cell receptor beta chains given below trace back to one sample, sequenced in a study of T-cell reconstitution after alpha-beta-depleted transplantation in children. Using unique molecular identifiers, the investigators prepared the TCRbeta library. MiXCR was run by TCRdb on the PCR reads, yielding one entry per CDR3 protein. This sample has 250,000 to 300,000 distinct CDR3 sequences; roughly 11% occur once, and the top ten carry 23%. The sequenced sample was peripheral blood, obtained 180 days after TCRalphabeta/CD19-depleted stem cell transplant. The receptor set was obtained from a male patient aged 2 to 10 who had a stem cell transplant for chronic granulomatous disease, so the T cells may come from the graft donor.

In this sample, this clonotype turned up many times. J is TRBJ1-1 and V is TRBV11-2, with D unresolved. V gave up 0 bases and J gave up 4 bases, with 12 bases separating them. The CDR3 consists of 15 residues. The germline V gene encodes CDR1 SGHAT and CDR2 FQNNGV. DNA of the CDR3: TGTGCCAGCAGCTTAGACCTACCTCGGGGCACTGAAGCTTTCTTT. The encoded protein is CASSLDLPRGTEAFF. The complete variable domain, with remaining parts taken from reference TRBV11-2 and TRBJ1-1, reads EAGVAQSPRYKIIEKRQSVAFWCNPISGHATLYWYQQILGQGPKLLIQFQNNGVVDDSQLPKDRFSAERLKGVDSTLKIQPAKLEDSAVYLCASSLDLPRGTEAFFGQGTRLTVV.

This chain links TRBV19 with TRBJ2-3; perhaps TRBD2 as D (6 bases). CDR1 and CDR2 from the germline V gene are LNHDA and SQIVND (reference sequence). This CDR3 is 15 amino acids long. Trimming shortened V by 10 bases and J by 4 bases, and 21 bases separated the two germline ends. The CDR3 here is CATKKRDGGADTQYF. The CDR3 nucleotides are TGTGCCACCAAAAAGAGGGACGGGGGTGCAGATACGCAGTATTTT.

In its sample, this clonotype was seen many times. The J gene is TRBJ1-1, the V gene TRBV5-1; 8 bases line up with TRBD1. The junction had 5 bases not matched to a gene; V was cut back by 0 bases and J by 1 base. This CDR3 comprises 16 residues. Germline CDR1 reads SGHRS; CDR2 reads YFSETQ. CDR3 DNA sequence: TGCGCCAGCAGCTTGGGGACAGGGTGGTCGAACACTGAAGCTTTCTTT. This encodes CASSLGTGWSNTEAFF. Full variable domain (missing parts from reference TRBV5-1 and TRBJ1-1): KAGVTQTPRYLIKTRGQQVTLSCSPISGHRSVSWYQQTPGQGLQFLFEYFSETQRNKGNFPGRFSGRQFSNSRSEMNVSTLELGDSALYLCASSLGTGWSNTEAFFGQGTRLTVV.

The sample holds many counts of this clonotype. The chain has TRBV20-1 and TRBJ2-2; 10 bases fit TRBD1. Germline V gives CDR1 DFQATT, CDR2 SNEGSKA (reference sequence). V lost 1 base, J lost 7 bases, and 9 bases stayed unmatched. This CDR3 is 16 amino acids long. The CDR3: CSARGARQGAIGELFF. Here the CDR3 DNA reads TGCAGTGCTAGAGGCGCCCGACAGGGGGCGATCGGGGAGCTGTTTTTT.

This clonotype was found many times. This chain joins TRBV12-3 or TRBV12-4 and TRBJ2-7; D not certain. V lost 0 bases, J lost 2 bases, and 8 bases lay in between. The CDR3 has 14 residues. In nucleotides, the CDR3 is TGTGCCAGCAGTTTAGCGACGAAAACCTACGAGCAGTACTTC. Protein sequence: CASSLATKTYEQYF.

This clonotype was detected ten times or more. The gene calls are TRBV28 and TRBJ2-5; TRBD2 matches 15 bases. Germline CDR1 MDHEN, CDR2 SYDVKM. The ends lost 7 bases at V and 5 bases at J; junction bases unmatched: 11. This CDR3 is built from 17 residues. For the CDR3, the DNA is TGTGCCAGCACCCAGCCGGGACTAGCGGGAGGAGGTGAGACCCAGTACTTC. Its protein product is CASTQPGLAGGGETQYF.

V gene TRBV30 combines with J gene TRBJ2-1, with D tentatively TRBD1 or TRBD2 (5 bases each). Germline V gene data show CDR1 as GTSNPN and CDR2 as SVGIG (reference sequence). V was pared by 1 base and J by 2 bases, with 9 bases between. There are 14 residues in the CDR3. Here the CDR3 reads CAWSAGTAYNEQFF. The CDR3, as DNA: TGTGCCTGGAGTGCCGGGACGGCCTACAATGAGCAGTTCTTC.

This clonotype was recorded many times. The V gene is TRBV20-1, the J gene TRBJ2-1; D unclear. CDR3 size: 14 residues. Germline CDR1 and CDR2: DFQATT and SNEGSKA (reference sequence). The V gene lost 5 bases and the J gene lost 7 bases, with 18 bases spanning the gap. CDR3 DNA: TGCAGTGCTCGGCCGTGGCCCAACGGGAATGAGCAGTTCTTC. Translation: CSARPWPNGNEQFF.

In this sample, this clonotype turned up many times. The rearrangement links TRBV12-3 or TRBV12-4 to TRBJ2-7; D ambiguous. CDR3 length equals 14 residues. The V end was cut by 0 bases, the J end by 3 bases, with 9 bases between. CDR3 in DNA: TGTGCCAGCAGTTTAGCCGTAAAGCTCTACGAGCAGTACTTC. Protein: CASSLAVKLYEQYF.

On this clonotype: A much more abundant neighbour one base away suggests this may be a read error. This chain joins TRBV4-3 and TRBJ2-7; D not resolved. Germline loops: CDR1 LGHNA, CDR2 YSLEER. The CDR3 contains 14 residues. CDR3 nucleotide sequence: TGCGCCAGCAGCCAAGACCTAGGCCCCTACGAGCTGTACTTC. Translated: CASSQDLGPYELYF.

The rearrangement joins TRBV5-4 to TRBJ2-1, with 7 bases that match TRBD2. The CDR3 extends over 16 amino acids. V was pared by 4 bases and J by 6 bases, with 13 bases of the junction left unmatched. The V gene's germline CDR1 is SGHNT and CDR2 YYREEE (reference sequence). DNA of the CDR3: TGTGCCAGCAGCCCGGGACGCATGCTAGCGGTCAATGAGCAGTTCTTC. This gives the protein CASSPGRMLAVNEQFF. Supplemented by reference TRBV5-4 and TRBJ2-1, the full variable domain reads ETGVTQSPTHLIKTRGQQVTLRCSSQSGHNTVSWYQQALGQGPQFIFQYYREEENGRGNFPPRFSGLQFPNYSSELNVNALELDDSALYLCASSPGRMLAVNEQFFGPGTRLTVL.

This clonotype was observed once. One base away lies a much larger clone, so this may be a sequencing read error. The J gene is TRBJ2-2, the V gene TRBV29-1; TRBD1 agrees at 9 bases. Germline CDR1 reads SQVTM; CDR2 reads ANQGSEA. The CDR3 is 13 amino acids. The CDR3 spells CSRDRENTGELFF. CDR3 in DNA: TGCAGTCGGGACAGGGAGAATACCGGGGAGCTGTTTTTT.

This clonotype appeared many times. CDR3 residues: CASRDRKNTEAFF. CDR3 sequence (DNA): TGTGCCAGCCGGGACAGAAAGAACACTGAAGCTTTCTTT. The rearrangement uses TRBV2 and TRBJ1-1; 7 positions match TRBD1. Trimming removed 8 bases from V and 1 base from J; junction bases left unmatched: 4. CDR3 length: 13 residues. CDR1 and CDR2 (germline): SNHLY, FYNNEI.

This clonotype was counted at least ten times. The chain combines TRBV12-3 or TRBV12-4 with TRBJ1-5; no firm D call. V dropped 0 bases and J dropped 4 bases, with 13 bases sitting between them. This CDR3 region has 16 residues. The CDR3 here is CASSLAGGGFNQPQHF. CDR3 nucleotide sequence: TGTGCCAGCAGTTTAGCGGGAGGAGGGTTTAATCAGCCCCAGCATTTT.

This clonotype showed up many times. The genes are TRBV18 and TRBJ2-3; no clear D. The CDR3 covers 11 residues. Germline CDR1 and CDR2: KGHSH and LQKENI. Trimming shortened V by 3 bases and J by 4 bases, and 2 bases separated the two germline ends. Here the CDR3 reads CASSPSDTQYF. Written as DNA, the CDR3 is TGTGCCAGCTCACCGTCAGATACGCAGTATTTT.

This clonotype has a handful of counts. The chain couples TRBV18 to TRBJ2-5; TRBD1 matches 8 bases. After removal of 6 bases from V and 4 bases from J, the junction contained 4 bases not matched to a gene. CDR1 KGHSH and CDR2 LQKENI come from the germline V gene. The CDR3 loop spans 13 amino acids. CDR3 DNA sequence: TGTGCCAGCTCGACGACAGGGGTAGAGACCCAGTACTTC. Amino acids: CASSTTGVETQYF. Full variable domain (outside the CDR3, taken from reference TRBV18 and TRBJ2-5): NAGVMQNPRHLVRRRGQEARLRCSPMKGHSHVYWYRQLPEEGLKFMVYLQKENIIDESGMPKERFSAEFPKEGPSILRIQQVVRGDSAAYFCASSTTGVETQYFGPGTRLLVL.

This clonotype has ten or more counts. The CDR3 coding sequence is TGTGCCAGCAGCTTTGTGAGGGGGCCTGGAGAGACCCAGTACTTC. Translating gives CASSFVRGPGETQYF. V and J are TRBV7-6 and TRBJ2-5, with TRBD1 matching over 7 bases. This CDR3 has 15 residues. Germline loops: CDR1 SGHVS, CDR2 FNYEAQ. Losses at the gene ends were 3 bases for V and 4 bases for J; bases not matched to a gene: 8.

In the case of this clonotype: A much larger clone lies a single base off, so this may be a read error. This chain connects TRBV7-8 to TRBJ1-2, with D unresolved. Per germline, CDR1 SGHVS and CDR2 FQNEAQ. This CDR3 spans 14 amino acids. The CDR3 region has the DNA TGTGCCAGCAGCTTAGGCCCCGCTAACTATGGCGACACCTTC. Amino acids: CASSLGPANYGDTF. Looking up the rest from reference TRBV7-8 and TRBJ1-2 gives the full variable domain: GAGVSQSPRYKVAKRGQDVALRCDPISGHVSLFWYQQALGQGPEFLTYFQNEAQLDKSGLPSDRFFAERPEGSVSTLKIQRTQQEDSAVYLCASSLGPANYGDTFGSGTRLTVV.

Turning to this clonotype: A read error may produce the germline difference seen at one junction end. The chain has TRBV7-3 and TRBJ2-6, with D perhaps matching TRBD1 or TRBD2 (5 bases each). The CDR3 runs 17 residues. Germline CDR1 reads SGHTA; CDR2 reads FQGTGA. The CDR3 bases are TGTGCCAGCAGCTTAACGGGGCGGAACTCCGGGGCCAACGTCCTGTCTTTC. Translating gives CASSLTGRNSGANVLSF.

Details on this clonotype: This could be a read error, since a much larger clone is one nucleotide away. The V call is TRBV12-3 or TRBV12-4, the J call TRBJ1-2; D may be TRBD1 (6 bases). V lost 4 bases, J lost 12 bases, and 21 bases lay in between. The CDR3 contains 14 residues. CDR3 coding DNA: TGTGCCAGCAGTTCCTACAGGGCCCCGGGGGGCGACACCTTC. It is translated as CASSSYRAPGGDTF.